This T cell receptor (beta chain) was recorded in a study of T cells in women clearing cervical HPV infection. General study findings and limits: TRBV6-7 abundance was lower in cases than controls (around 0.1% versus 0.15%).

Trimming removed 5 bases from V and 2 bases from J; junction bases left unmatched: 11. CDR1 and CDR2 from the germline V gene are MDHEN and SYDVKM. This CDR3 region has 17 residues. About this clone itself: The antigen is not known. Read sequence stops 3 residues before the CDR3 end, and the germline J gene provides the missing end.

Here immunoSEQ multiplex PCR was the method, and the copy in TCRdb shows in-frame clones only, minus some. This table holds more than 25,000 clones. The sequence was obtained from a woman between 18 and 69 years old with a cervical HPV16 infection that either progressed to CIN3+ or cleared (not recorded which). The sequenced sample consisted of blood buffy coat. This chain uses TRBV28 with TRBJ1-2, with 10 bases that match TRBD1. CDR3 DNA (partial): TGTGCCAGCAGTGGGCGACTCTCGGACAGGGGGAACTATGGC. This gives the protein CASSGRLSDRGNYG. The complete CDR3 protein is CASSGRLSDRGNYGYTF.